This TCR beta chain was identified during a study of shared clonotypes between healthy human individuals. Repertoires were generated with immunoSEQ multiplex PCR, while TCRdb's copy carries only in-frame clones and drops some. The sample includes roughly 1 million clones, about four fifths of them seen just once. Sequenced sample: memory CD4+ T cells from PBMCs. Subset meaning: CD45RA-negative fraction. The sequence derives from a man between 18 and 35 years old in good health. Some clones in this sample may be carry-over from other donors' samples.

The CDR3 DNA sequence: TGTGCCAGCAGCTCAAAAGGGGGGGGCCTTGAGCAGTTCTTC. Protein product: CASSSKGGGLEQFF. This chain joins TRBV7-2 and TRBJ2-1; D may be TRBD2 (7 bases). Trimming cost V 4 bases and J 9 bases, with 16 bases left between them. The germline V gene has CDR1 SGHTA and CDR2 FQGNSA. CDR3 size: 14 residues.